Sequencing of this TCR beta chain was carried out in a study of T cell changes during pregnancy in multiple sclerosis. TCRdb's table, derived via immunoSEQ multiplex PCR, lists solely in-frame clones and lacks some. The sample gives 40,000 to 50,000 clones, roughly 94% of which show up once; around 0.3% is in the top ten. V lost 4 bases and J 9 bases, leaving 22 bases between the germline ends. CDR1 is SNHLY and CDR2 is FYNNEI in the germline V gene. The CDR3 totals 16 residues. The rearrangement joins TRBV2 to TRBJ2-1; maybe TRBD2 (5 bases). The TCR sequence derives from a female donor with multiple sclerosis, enrolled in a pregnancy study. Sequencing used CD4+ T cells from peripheral blood mononuclear cells, obtained in the third trimester of pregnancy. CDR3 sequence (DNA): TGTGCCAGCAGTGGTGTGGGTGGGAGTCGAGGTACTGAGCAGTTCTTC. Translation: CASSGVGGSRGTEQFF.